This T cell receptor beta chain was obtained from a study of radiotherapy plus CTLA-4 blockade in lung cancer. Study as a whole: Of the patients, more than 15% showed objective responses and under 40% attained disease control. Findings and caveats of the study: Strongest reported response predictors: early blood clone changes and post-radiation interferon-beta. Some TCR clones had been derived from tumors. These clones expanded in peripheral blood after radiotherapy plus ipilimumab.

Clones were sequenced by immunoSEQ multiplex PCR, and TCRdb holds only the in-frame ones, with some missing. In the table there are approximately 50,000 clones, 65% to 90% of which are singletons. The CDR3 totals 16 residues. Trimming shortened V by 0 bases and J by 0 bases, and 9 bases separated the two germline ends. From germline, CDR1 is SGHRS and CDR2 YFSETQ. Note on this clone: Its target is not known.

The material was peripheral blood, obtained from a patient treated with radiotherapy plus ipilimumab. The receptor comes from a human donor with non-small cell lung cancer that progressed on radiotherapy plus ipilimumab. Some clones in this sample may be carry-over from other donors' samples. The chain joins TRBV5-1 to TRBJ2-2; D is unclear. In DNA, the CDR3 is TGCGCCAGCAGCTTGGATACTCCCGCGAACACCGGGGAGCTGTTTTTT. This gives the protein CASSLDTPANTGELFF.